The 18 T cell receptor beta chains below all came from one sample that was sequenced in a study of siplizumab effects on memory and regulatory T cells. The protocol was immunoSEQ multiplex PCR, while the TCRdb copy is restricted to in-frame clones and leaves out a portion. Here the sample spans about 110,000 clones, roughly 89% being singletons. Input material: CD4+ T cells sorted from blood. Source of these receptors: a human donor in good health.

The rearrangement uses TRBV5-1 and TRBJ1-2, with D unresolved. Germline CDR1 reads SGHRS; CDR2 reads YFSETQ. With 0 bases removed from V and 3 bases from J, the gap between germline ends came to 6 bases. This CDR3 contains 13 residues. In nucleotides, the CDR3 is TGCGCCAGCAGCTTGGAAGTAGACTATGGCTACACCTTC. Its translation: CASSLEVDYGYTF.

This clone is a singleton in its sample. The chain has TRBV7-2 and TRBJ2-6; TRBD1 or TRBD2 may be the D gene (5 bases each). The CDR3 is 15 amino acids. Trimming cost V 4 bases and J 2 bases, with 9 bases left between them. The germline V gene encodes CDR1 SGHTA and CDR2 FQGNSA. DNA for the CDR3: TGTGCCAGCAGCTCCCTGGGGGCTGGGGCCAACGTCCTGACTTTC. It codes for CASSSLGAGANVLTF.

The V call is TRBV2, the J call TRBJ1-5, with a possible D match to TRBD1 (5 bases). The CDR3 length is 13 residues. Germline assignment: CDR1 SNHLY and CDR2 FYNNEI. Trimming removed 0 bases from V and 6 bases from J, with 6 bases in between. The CDR3 sequence is CASSEAQGQPQHF. The CDR3 region has the DNA TGTGCCAGCAGTGAAGCTCAGGGTCAGCCCCAGCATTTT.

CDR3 in DNA: TGTGCCAGCAGCGGAACATCTAGCGCGGTCCAAGAGACCCAGTACTTC. Its translation is CASSGTSSAVQETQYF. The gene calls are TRBV5-6 and TRBJ2-5, with a tentative D call TRBD2 (6 bases). The CDR3 totals 16 residues. Germline V gene lookup returns CDR1 SGHDT and CDR2 YYEEEE. Between the trimmed V and J ends, which lost 4 bases and 1 base, there was a span of 17 bases.

A single count supports this clone. This rearrangement joins TRBV9 to TRBJ2-3, with 11 bases aligning to TRBD2. V shed 0 bases and J 6 bases; nucleotides not matched to a gene: 9. Germline CDR1 reads SGDLS; CDR2 reads YYNGEE. The CDR3 extends over 17 amino acids. The CDR3 reads CASSVEISGGAWDTQYF. The DNA for the CDR3 is TGTGCCAGCAGCGTAGAGATTAGCGGGGGGGCCTGGGATACGCAGTATTTT. Together with reference TRBV9 and TRBJ2-3, the CDR3 gives the full variable domain: DSGVTQTPKHLITATGQRVTLRCSPRSGDLSVYWYQQSLDQGLQFLIQYYNGEERAKGNILERFSAQQFPDLHSELNLSSLELGDSALYFCASSVEISGGAWDTQYFGPGTRLTVL.

Concerning this clone itself: The same CDR3 is also encoded by other DNA sequences in this sample. The J gene is TRBJ2-5, the V gene TRBV6-6, with no clear D. The CDR3 loop spans 11 amino acids. CDR1 is MNHNY and CDR2 is SVGAGI in the germline V gene (reference sequence). V lost 5 bases and J lost 2, with 3 bases in between. CDR3 sequence: CASSRQETQYF. The CDR3 bases are TGTGCCAGCAGTCGGCAAGAGACCCAGTACTTC.

The chain employs TRBV14 and TRBJ2-2, with no clear D. Trimming pared 0 bases from V and 4 bases from J, leaving 9 bases between. The CDR3 has 15 residues. Germline V gene lookup returns CDR1 SGHDN and CDR2 FVKESK. The CDR3 nucleotides read TGTGCCAGCAGCCAAGATGTGCACACCACCGGGGAGCTGTTTTTT. This gives the protein CASSQDVHTTGELFF.

V gene TRBV5-6 combines with J gene TRBJ2-1, with 7 bases that match TRBD1. CDR3 size: 16 residues. The ends lost 4 bases at V and 3 bases at J; junction bases unmatched: 10. The V gene's germline CDR1 is SGHDT and CDR2 YYEEEE. The CDR3 DNA reads TGTGCCAGCAGCCTGTACCGGGACAGATACTACAATGAGCAGTTCTTC. Its protein is CASSLYRDRYYNEQFF.

This clone is a singleton in its sample. This chain connects TRBV15 to TRBJ2-3; 8 bases match TRBD2. V dropped 6 bases and J dropped 2; count of bases not matched to a gene: 4. The CDR3 covers 14 residues. The germline CDR1 and CDR2 sequences are LNHNV and YYDKDF (reference sequence). This chain's CDR3 is CATSDGRATDTQYF. Here the CDR3 DNA reads TGTGCCACCAGTGACGGGAGGGCCACAGATACGCAGTATTTT.

This clone was counted only a few times. The chain links TRBV7-9 to TRBJ2-7; D not resolved. CDR3 length: 13 amino acids. CDR1 SEHNR and CDR2 FQNEAQ come from the germline V gene (reference sequence). Trimming cost V 3 bases and J 1 base, with 7 bases left between them. The CDR3, as DNA: TGTGCCAGCAGCTTTGGGCAGTCCTACGAGCAGTACTTC. Its translation: CASSFGQSYEQYF.

The chain carries TRBV7-3 and TRBJ2-7; D unclear. This CDR3 has 14 amino acids. Germline V CDR1 and CDR2: SGHTA, FQGTGA. Trimming pared 2 bases from V and 0 bases from J, leaving 8 bases between. CDR3 sequence reads: CASSLDGSSYEQYF. Here the CDR3 DNA reads TGTGCCAGCAGCTTAGACGGTAGCTCCTACGAGCAGTACTTC.

This chain uses TRBV4-1 with TRBJ2-3, with 13 bases matching TRBD2. Germline V lookup: CDR1 MGHRA, CDR2 YSYEKL. With V trimmed by 1 base and J by 4 bases, 5 bases remained unmatched. The length of the CDR3 is 17 residues. CDR3 sequence: CASSQGTSGSWSDTQYF. In DNA form, the CDR3 reads TGCGCCAGCAGCCAAGGGACTAGCGGGAGTTGGTCAGATACGCAGTATTTT.

The chain recombines TRBV2 with TRBJ1-3; TRBD1 might be the D (5 bases). Germline V gene sequence: CDR1 SNHLY, CDR2 FYNNEI. Between the trimmed V and J ends, which lost 6 bases and 5 bases, there was a span of 14 bases. This CDR3 spans 14 amino acids. In nucleotides, the CDR3 is TGTGCCAGCAGGCGGGGGGTATCACGAAACACCATATATTTT. Its protein is CASRRGVSRNTIYF.

The V gene is TRBV6-5, the J gene TRBJ2-7; D tentatively fits TRBD1 or TRBD2 (5 bases each). V was pared by 7 bases and J by 5 bases, with 9 bases between. Germline CDR1 reads MNHEY; CDR2 reads SVGAGI. CDR3 length: 11 residues. CDR3 coding DNA: TGTGCCAGCACGAGGGGCGACGAGCAGTACTTC. Residues: CASTRGDEQYF.

The chain uses TRBV5-1 and TRBJ2-2, with D maybe TRBD1 (5 bases). Germline assignment: CDR1 SGHRS and CDR2 YFSETQ. The CDR3 runs 15 residues. The ends were cut back, 0 bases at V and 1 base at J, with 7 bases in the middle. The CDR3 protein is CASSLAGMNTGELFF. As DNA, the CDR3 is TGCGCCAGCAGCTTGGCAGGGATGAACACCGGGGAGCTGTTTTTT.

The chain carries TRBV10-3 and TRBJ2-2; D is possibly TRBD2 (7 bases). Germline CDR1 is ENHRY and CDR2 is SYGVKD. CDR3 length equals 14 residues. V lost 6 bases and J 2 bases, leaving 10 bases between the germline ends. CDR3 residues: CAIRPGGNTGELFF. CDR3 in DNA: TGTGCCATCAGGCCGGGGGGCAACACCGGGGAGCTGTTTTTT.

This chain uses TRBV7-2 with TRBJ2-7; possibly TRBD1 or TRBD2 for D (6 bases each). V was cut by 2 bases and J by 0 bases, with 11 bases left in between. CDR1 and CDR2 (germline): SGHTA, FQGNSA. The CDR3 length is 15 residues. The CDR3: CASSLSRGLSYEQYF. CDR3 nucleotide sequence: TGTGCCAGCAGCTTAAGCAGGGGACTCTCCTACGAGCAGTACTTC.

There are a few counts of this clone. V and J are TRBV7-8 and TRBJ1-5; no clear D gene. CDR1 is SGHVS and CDR2 is FQNEAQ in the germline V gene. This CDR3 contains 14 residues. V was cut by 5 bases and J by 5 bases, with 13 bases left in between. The CDR3 coding sequence is TGTGCCAGCAGCGGCAGGTGGGGAGATCAGCCCCAGCATTTT. As protein: CASSGRWGDQPQHF.